The 2 T cell receptor beta chains in this list originate from one sample, sequenced in a study of post-analysis software for immune sequencing data. Unique molecular identifiers featured in each of the TCR beta cDNA libraries. Using its own MiXCR run on the PCR reads, TCRdb lists one record per CDR3 protein. Of approximately 150,000 distinct CDR3 sequences listed, approximately 28% are singletons. Points from the study as a whole: Five TRBV segments (TRBV5-6, TRBV5-1 and TRBV20-1 among them) occurred more frequently in patients than in controls.

Antigens for these TCRs are unknown. Sequenced material: blood. The receptors come from a girl aged 10 to 17 with multiple sclerosis.

The sample holds many counts of this clonotype. This chain links TRBV4-1 with TRBJ1-2; D remains unclear. CDR3 length: 15 residues. V shed 2 bases and J shed 0 bases, with 10 bases lying between them. Germline V gene lookup returns CDR1 MGHRA and CDR2 YSYEKL. CDR3 residues: CASSQPMAPNYGYTF. The CDR3 nucleotides are TGCGCCAGCAGCCAACCCATGGCACCTAACTATGGCTACACCTTC.

This clonotype was counted only a few times. The chain joins TRBV20-1 to TRBJ1-1; D is uncertain. CDR3 length: 12 residues. The germline V and J ends were trimmed by 4 bases and 1 base, with 7 bases remaining between them. The germline gives CDR1 DFQATT, CDR2 SNEGSKA (reference sequence). CDR3 loop: CSAKNRNTEAFF. CDR3 nucleotide sequence: TGCAGTGCTAAAAACAGGAACACTGAAGCTTTCTTT.